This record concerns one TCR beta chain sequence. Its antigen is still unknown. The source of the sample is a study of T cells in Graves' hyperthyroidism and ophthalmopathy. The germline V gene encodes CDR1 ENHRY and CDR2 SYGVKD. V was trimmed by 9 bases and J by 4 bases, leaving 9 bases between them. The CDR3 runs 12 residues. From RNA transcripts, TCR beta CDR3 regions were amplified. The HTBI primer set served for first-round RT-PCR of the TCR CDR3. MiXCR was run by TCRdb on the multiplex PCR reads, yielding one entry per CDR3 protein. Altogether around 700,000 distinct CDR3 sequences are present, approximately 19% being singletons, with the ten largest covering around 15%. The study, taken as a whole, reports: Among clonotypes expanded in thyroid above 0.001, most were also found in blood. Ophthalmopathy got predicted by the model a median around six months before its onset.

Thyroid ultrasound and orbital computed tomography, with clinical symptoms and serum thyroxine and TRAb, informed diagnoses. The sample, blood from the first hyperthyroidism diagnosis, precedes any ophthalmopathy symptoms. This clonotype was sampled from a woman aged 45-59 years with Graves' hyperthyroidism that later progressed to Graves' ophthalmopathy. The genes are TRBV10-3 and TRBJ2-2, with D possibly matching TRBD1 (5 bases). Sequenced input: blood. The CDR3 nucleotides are TGTGCCATGGGGCTGGGCACCGGGGAGCTGTTTTTT. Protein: CAMGLGTGELFF.